This note documents a single T cell receptor (beta chain) sequence. Antigen unknown. This entry comes from a study of response to subunit inactivated influenza vaccine. Via MiXCR, TCRdb re-called the RT-PCR reads, giving one row per CDR3 protein. The table records about 580,000 distinct CDR3 sequences, 14% of them present only once. Study results and limitations: Each seasonal influenza vaccination, the authors suggested, recruits few new T cells.

The TCR sequence derives from a man between 45 and 60 years old who received an inactivated influenza vaccine. Sequenced here: PBMCs from blood, sampled 11 to 12 days after vaccination.

Here the CDR3 reads CSAGIPGLLQAEQFF. The DNA for the CDR3 is TGCAGTGCTGGGATCCCGGGACTCCTGCAAGCTGAGCAGTTCTTC. This chain links TRBV20-1 with TRBJ2-1, with D perhaps TRBD2 (6 bases). V lost 5 bases, J lost 9 bases, and 23 bases lay in between. CDR1 DFQATT and CDR2 SNEGSKA come from the germline V gene (reference sequence). This CDR3 is 15 amino acids long.